This T cell receptor (beta chain) is drawn from a study of control samples from healthy donors and cancer patients. The ends were cut back, 2 bases at V and 1 base at J, with 8 bases in the middle. The CDR3 length is 14 residues. Germline values: CDR1 SGHAT, CDR2 FQDESV (reference sequence). Repertoires were generated with immunoSEQ multiplex PCR, while TCRdb's copy carries only in-frame clones and drops some. The sample lists 200,000 to 250,000 clones, roughly 94% occurring once. Sample: blood. The clonotype was recovered from a man aged 50-60 years in good health. V usage is TRBV11-1 and J usage is TRBJ1-1; unclear D gene. CDR3 DNA sequence: TGTGCCAGCAGCTTATGGCAAGCGAACACTGAAGCTTTCTTT. Encoded protein: CASSLWQANTEAFF.